The clone carrying this T cell receptor (beta chain) has only a few counts. The sample is drawn from a study of blood T cell repertoires in COVID-19. Study information: Sites in the United States, Italy and Spain provided acute and convalescent COVID-19 samples. Sources were T cells, B-cell-depleted T cells, or PBMCs; the material itself was cDNA or gDNA.

This CDR3 spans 16 amino acids. J gave up 8 bases and V 7 bases, and 16 bases lay outside the gene matches. Germline CDR1 is SGHVS and CDR2 is FQNEAQ. As originally analysed: Researchers report that nucleated cell counts were estimated from reference gene primer amplification. Some clones are missing from TCRdb's copy, which holds only in-frame ones; the method was immunoSEQ multiplex PCR. V and J calls and clone size follow that table, whereas D and trimming were derived from the DNA. The table includes 200,000 to 300,000 clones, about 89% detected once. Sequencing input: peripheral blood. This chain connects TRBV7-8 to TRBJ2-2, with TRBD1 matching 7 bases. The source of this sequence is a middle-aged man who had recovered from COVID-19. The CDR3: CASNPSASTGWGELFF. DNA for the CDR3: TGTGCCAGCAACCCTTCCGCTTCGACAGGGTGGGGGGAGCTGTTTTTT.